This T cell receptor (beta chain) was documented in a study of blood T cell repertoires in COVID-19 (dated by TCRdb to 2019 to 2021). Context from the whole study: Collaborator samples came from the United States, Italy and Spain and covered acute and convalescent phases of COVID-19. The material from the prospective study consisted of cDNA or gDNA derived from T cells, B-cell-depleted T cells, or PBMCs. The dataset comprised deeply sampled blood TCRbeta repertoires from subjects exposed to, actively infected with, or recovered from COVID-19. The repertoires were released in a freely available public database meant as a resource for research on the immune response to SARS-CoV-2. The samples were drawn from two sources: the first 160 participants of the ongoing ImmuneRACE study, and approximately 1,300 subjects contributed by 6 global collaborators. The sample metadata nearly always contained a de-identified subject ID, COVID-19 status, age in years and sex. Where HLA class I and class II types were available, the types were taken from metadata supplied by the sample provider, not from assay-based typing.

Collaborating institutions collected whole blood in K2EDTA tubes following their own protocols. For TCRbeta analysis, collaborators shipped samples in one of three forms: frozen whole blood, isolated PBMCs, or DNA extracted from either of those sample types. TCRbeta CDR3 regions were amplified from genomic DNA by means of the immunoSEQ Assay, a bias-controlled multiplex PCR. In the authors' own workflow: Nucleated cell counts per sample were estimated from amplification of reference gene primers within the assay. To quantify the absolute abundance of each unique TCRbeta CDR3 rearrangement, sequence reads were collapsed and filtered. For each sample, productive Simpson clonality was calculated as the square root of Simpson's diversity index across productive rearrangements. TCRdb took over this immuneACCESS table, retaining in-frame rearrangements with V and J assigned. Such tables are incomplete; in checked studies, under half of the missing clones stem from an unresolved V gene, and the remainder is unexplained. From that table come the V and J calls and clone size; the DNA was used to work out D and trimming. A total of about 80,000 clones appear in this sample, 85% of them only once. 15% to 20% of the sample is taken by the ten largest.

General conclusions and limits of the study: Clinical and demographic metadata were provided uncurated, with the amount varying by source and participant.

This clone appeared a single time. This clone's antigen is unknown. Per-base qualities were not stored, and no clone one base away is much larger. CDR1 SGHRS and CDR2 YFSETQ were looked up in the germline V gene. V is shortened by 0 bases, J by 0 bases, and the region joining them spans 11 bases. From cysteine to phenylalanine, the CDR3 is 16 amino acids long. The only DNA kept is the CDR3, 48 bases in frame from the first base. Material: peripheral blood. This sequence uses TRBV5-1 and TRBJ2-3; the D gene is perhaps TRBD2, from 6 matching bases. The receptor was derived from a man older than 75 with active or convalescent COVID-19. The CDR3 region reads CASSLAGGASTDTQYF. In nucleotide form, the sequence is TGCGCCAGCAGCTTGGCCGGGGGTGCTAGCACAGATACGCAGTATTTT. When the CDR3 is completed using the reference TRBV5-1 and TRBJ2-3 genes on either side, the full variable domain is KAGVTQTPRYLIKTRGQQVTLSCSPISGHRSVSWYQQTPGQGLQFLFEYFSETQRNKGNFPGRFSGRQFSNSRSEMNVSTLELGDSALYLCASSLAGGASTDTQYFGPGTRLTVL.